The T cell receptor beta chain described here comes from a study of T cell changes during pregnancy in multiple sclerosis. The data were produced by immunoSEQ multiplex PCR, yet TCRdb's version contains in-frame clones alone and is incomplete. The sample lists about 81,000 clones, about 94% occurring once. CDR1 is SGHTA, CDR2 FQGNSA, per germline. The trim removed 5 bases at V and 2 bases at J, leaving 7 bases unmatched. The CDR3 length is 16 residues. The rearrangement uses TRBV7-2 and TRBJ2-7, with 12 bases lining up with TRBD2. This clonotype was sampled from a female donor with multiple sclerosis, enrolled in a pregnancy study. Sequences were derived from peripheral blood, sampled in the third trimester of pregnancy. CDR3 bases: TGTGCCAGCAGCACCCGACTAGCGGGGGCAACCTACGAGCAGTACTTC. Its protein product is CASSTRLAGATYEQYF.